The T cell receptor beta chain under discussion was sequenced for a study of Tregs in tolerant kidney transplant recipients. Study-wide results and caveats: No direct test of biological reproducibility was done here.

On this clone: Its cognate antigen is unknown.

The CDR3 extends over 13 amino acids. The germline V gene has CDR1 SGHRS and CDR2 YFSETQ. V was cut by 2 bases and J by 9 bases, with 12 bases left in between. Repertoires were generated with immunoSEQ multiplex PCR, while TCRdb's copy carries only in-frame clones and drops some. The sample lists over 50,000 clones; around 80% were seen once. Sequenced sample: CD4+ T cells from blood. This sequence originates from a human donor in good health. This chain joins TRBV5-1 and TRBJ1-5; D is uncertain. The CDR3 DNA is TGCGCCAGCAGCTTCAATGGGCTAGCGCCCCAGCATTTT. Translation: CASSFNGLAPQHF.